The 15 T cell receptor beta chains presented below share a single source sample, sequenced in a study of blood T cell repertoires in COVID-19. The repertoire was sequenced with immunoSEQ multiplex PCR; TCRdb's copy has only in-frame clones and lacks some. The sample has some 390,000 clones, 85% to 90% seen once; the top ten hold 0.9% to 1.2%. The source material was PBMCs or T cells enriched from blood (not recorded which). The receptors originated from a young man who had recovered from COVID-19.

The chain carries TRBV7-2 and TRBJ1-2; 9 bases fit TRBD1. In germline, CDR1 is SGHTA, CDR2 FQGNSA. Trimming took 6 bases from V and 4 from J; bases not matched to a gene: 6. This CDR3 comprises 14 residues. The CDR3 DNA follows: TGTGCCAGCAGGCGTACAGGGGGCGCCTATGGCTACACCTTC. Protein: CASRRTGGAYGYTF.

This clone was seen once. The CDR3 DNA sequence: TGTGCCAGCAGCCGCGGGCGGCAGAATTCCTACAATGAGCAGTTCTTC. Translated, it gives CASSRGRQNSYNEQFF. The chain links TRBV3-1 (or the pseudogene TRBV3-2) to TRBJ2-1; D might be TRBD2 (5 bases). Germline V gives CDR1 LGHDT, CDR2 YNNKEL (reference sequence). The CDR3 totals 16 residues. V was shortened by 4 bases and J by 1 base, with 14 bases between the two germline ends.

The J gene is TRBJ2-2, the V gene TRBV18; TRBD1 agrees at 9 bases. With V trimmed by 8 bases and J by 4 bases, 8 bases remained unmatched. The CDR3 sequence is 15 residues long. Germline V gene lookup returns CDR1 KGHSH and CDR2 LQKENI. The CDR3 is CASPPGQGSTGELFF. CDR3 DNA sequence: TGTGCCAGCCCGCCCGGACAGGGGAGCACCGGGGAGCTGTTTTTT.

For this clone: A read error is likely, as this CDR3 ends without the conserved phenylalanine or tryptophan. The DNA is left out, because the CDR3 cannot be placed on it with certainty; the CDR3 is given as TCRdb lists it. The chain is built from TRBV4-2 and TRBJ2-3; the DNA was not used to check the table's D call, TRBD2. The germline V gene has CDR1 LGHNA and CDR2 YNFKEQ. Both ends counted, the CDR3 spans 16 residues. CDR3 amino acids: CASSQFAGGGMAGCCD.

The V gene is TRBV27, the J gene TRBJ1-3; D call uncertain. The CDR3 loop spans 11 amino acids. Trimming cost V 8 bases and J 7 bases, with 9 bases left between them. Germline loops: CDR1 MNHEY, CDR2 SMNVEV (reference sequence). CDR3 in amino acids: CASARGNTIYF. For the CDR3, the DNA is TGTGCCAGCGCACGAGGGAACACCATATATTTT.

The V call is TRBV18, the J call TRBJ2-5; 13 bases agree with TRBD2. J gave up 2 bases and V 3 bases, and 0 bases lay outside the gene matches. The CDR3 is 15 amino acids. Per the germline V gene, CDR1 is KGHSH and CDR2 is LQKENI. The CDR3 loop reads CASSPGLAGQETQYF. The CDR3 DNA sequence: TGTGCCAGCTCACCGGGACTAGCGGGACAAGAGACCCAGTACTTC.

V usage is TRBV11-3 and J usage is TRBJ2-2; TRBD1 is a possible D gene (6 bases). The germline V and J ends were trimmed by 5 bases and 6 bases, with 10 bases remaining between them. The CDR3 has 13 amino acids. Germline V gene lookup returns CDR1 SGHNT and CDR2 YENEEA. CDR3 protein: CASSPQGSGELFF. CDR3 in DNA: TGTGCCAGCAGCCCACAGGGTTCCGGGGAGCTGTTTTTT.

This chain links TRBV6-5 with TRBJ1-2; 10 bases match TRBD1. Germline V gene lookup returns CDR1 MNHEY and CDR2 SVGAGI. The CDR3 has 13 residues. Unmatched junction bases numbered 3, after V lost 5 bases and J lost 6 bases. CDR3 sequence: CASSTDRGHGYTF. In nucleotides, the CDR3 is TGTGCCAGCAGTACCGACAGGGGGCATGGCTACACCTTC.

The V gene is TRBV2, the J gene TRBJ2-1; D call uncertain. The germline V gene encodes CDR1 SNHLY and CDR2 FYNNEI. The CDR3 consists of 10 residues. V was clipped by 6 bases and J by 7 bases, with 4 bases between them. CDR3 in amino acids: CASRSNEQFF. Here the CDR3 DNA reads TGTGCCAGCAGGTCAAATGAGCAGTTCTTC.

The chain couples TRBV28 to TRBJ2-7; D is uncertain. The germline V and J ends were trimmed by 4 bases and 2 bases, with 3 bases remaining between them. Germline values: CDR1 MDHEN, CDR2 SYDVKM. The CDR3 has 11 residues. In nucleotides, the CDR3 is TGTGCCAGCAGTTACACCTACGAGCAGTACTTC. It codes for CASSYTYEQYF.

V is TRBV6-5 and J is TRBJ1-4; 8 bases are a match to TRBD1. Germline V gene sequence: CDR1 MNHEY, CDR2 SVGAGI. V dropped 10 bases and J dropped 5; count of bases not matched to a gene: 6. This CDR3 contains 13 residues. CDR3 loop: CATLRGRNEKLFF. CDR3 nucleotides: TGTGCCACGCTCAGGGGGCGAAATGAAAAACTGTTTTTT.

This chain links TRBV6-1 with TRBJ2-7, with D perhaps TRBD2 (5 bases). The CDR3 is made up of 14 amino acids. Germline V gene data show CDR1 as MNHNS and CDR2 as SASEGT. Trimming left V 1 base short and J 3 bases short, with 10 bases between. CDR3 residues: CASSEGNGLYEQYF. CDR3 DNA: TGTGCCAGCAGTGAAGGGAACGGACTCTACGAGCAGTACTTC.

This chain connects TRBV19 to TRBJ2-1, with D perhaps matching TRBD1 (5 bases). CDR3 length: 14 residues. Looked up from germline, CDR1 is LNHDA and CDR2 is SQIVND (reference sequence). Deletions cut 0 bases from V and 4 bases from J, with 7 bases between. The CDR3: CASSIEPGYNEQFF. The DNA of the CDR3 is TGTGCCAGTAGTATAGAGCCAGGGTACAATGAGCAGTTCTTC.

A few counts support this clone. The chain couples TRBV20-1 to TRBJ1-2; 7 bases agree with TRBD1. J gave up 8 bases and V 3 bases, and 9 bases lay outside the gene matches. Germline V CDR1 and CDR2: DFQATT, SNEGSKA (reference sequence). The CDR3 contains 13 residues. The CDR3 here is CSASWGTENGYTF. The CDR3 coding sequence is TGCAGTGCTAGTTGGGGGACAGAGAACGGCTACACCTTC.

This clone was picked up a small number of times. The rearrangement links TRBV12-5 to TRBJ2-3; no clear D gene. Trimming cost V 0 bases and J 0 bases, with 10 bases left between them. Germline loops: CDR1 LGHNT, CDR2 FRNRAP. CDR3 length: 16 amino acids. In DNA, the CDR3 is TGTGCTAGTGGTTTGGTAATACTAAAAAGCACAGATACGCAGTATTTT. Encoded protein: CASGLVILKSTDTQYF.